The 32 T cell receptor beta chains presented below share a single source sample, sequenced in a study of tumor-infiltrating lymphocytes in glioblastoma multiforme (dated by TCRdb to 2016 to 2017). Sequencing instrument: Illumina HiSeq 2500. Using a modified ARM-PCR protocol with multiple V-beta primers and a C-beta primer, the team built TCRB libraries from RNA through three nested multiplex PCR rounds. The public sequencing data were trimmed at Q25 with fastp and processed into clonotypes with MiXCR by TCRdb, which kept only in-frame beta chains. Here each entry gathers all rows of one CDR3 protein and keeps the most common genes and DNA. The sample has about 13,000 distinct CDR3 sequences on record, approximately 72% of them singletons. The top ten hold around 29% of the sample. Sequencing was carried out using brain tumor tissue. The source of these receptors is a male donor with glioblastoma.

This chain links TRBV11-3 with TRBJ2-3; maybe TRBD1 (7 bases). Per the germline V gene, CDR1 is SGHNT and CDR2 is YENEEA. This CDR3 spans 14 amino acids. V lost 6 bases to trimming and J lost 0 bases, with 10 bases between them. CDR3 DNA: TGTGCCAGCAGACAGGGGACTAGCACAGATACGCAGTATTTT. Translating gives CASRQGTSTDTQYF.

Details on this clonotype: Germline is not matched at one junction end, which may reflect a read error. V usage is TRBV12-3 or TRBV12-4 and J usage is TRBJ1-1; D gene unclear. This CDR3 comprises 15 residues. CDR3 sequence reads: CASTSAGIMNTEAFF. CDR3 DNA: TGTGCCAGCACCTCGGCCGGGATCATGAATACTGAAGCTTTCTTT.

This clonotype is medium-sized in the sample. The chain is built from TRBV6-5 and TRBJ1-1; TRBD1 might be the D (6 bases). The germline CDR1 and CDR2 sequences are MNHEY and SVGAGI. Trimming removed 11 bases at V and 2 bases at J, with 18 bases between. This CDR3 has 14 amino acids. The CDR3 protein is CAVRGSGKNTEAFF. The CDR3, as DNA: TGTGCCGTTAGGGGGTCGGGTAAAAACACTGAAGCTTTCTTT.

The count of this clonotype is one. The rearrangement joins TRBV7-9 to TRBJ2-7, with D tentatively TRBD1 (5 bases). Deletions cut 6 bases from V and 8 bases from J, with 14 bases between. The CDR3 runs to 12 residues. The germline V gene encodes CDR1 SEHNR and CDR2 FQNEAQ (reference sequence). CDR3 protein: CASSQTQGKQYF. The CDR3, as DNA: TGTGCCAGCAGTCAGACCCAGGGCAAGCAGTACTTC.

Of note for this clonotype: The junction and the germline gene differ at one end; a read error may be behind it. The chain employs TRBV6-6 and TRBJ2-5; D perhaps matches TRBD1 (6 bases). CDR1 is MNHNY, CDR2 SVGAGI, per germline (reference sequence). There are 12 residues in the CDR3. The CDR3 region is CAGSYRVETQYF. The CDR3 nucleotides read TGTGCCGGCAGTTACAGGGTCGAGACCCAGTATTTC.

This clonotype came up once. This is likely a read error, given that the CDR3 carries no conserved phenylalanine or tryptophan at its end. The chain links TRBV12-3 or TRBV12-4 to TRBJ1-1, with TRBD1 as a possible D gene (6 bases). The CDR3 is 13 residues long. V was trimmed by 6 bases and J by 4 bases, leaving 12 bases between them. CDR3 region: CASRPQGTTEAFV. In DNA, the CDR3 is TGTGCCAGCAGACCACAGGGAACCACTGAAGCTTTCGTT.

Remarks on this clonotype: A much bigger clone sits one base away, suggesting this may be a read error. This chain connects TRBV18 to TRBJ2-5; tentatively, D is TRBD2 (6 bases). The CDR3 runs to 14 residues. Per the germline V gene, CDR1 is KGHSH and CDR2 is LQKENI. The CDR3 sequence: CASSPRRAEEPQYF. The CDR3 coding sequence is TGTGCCAGCTCACCTCGGAGGGCGGAAGAGCCCCAGTACTTC.

This clonotype is categorized as medium-sized. The rearrangement joins TRBV24-1 to TRBJ2-1, with 9 nucleotides matching TRBD2. Germline V gene lookup returns CDR1 KGHDR and CDR2 SFDVKD. Trimming cost V 4 bases and J 8 bases; bases outside gene matches: 8. This CDR3 is 15 amino acids long. The CDR3 protein is CATSEGLVAGDEQFF. The CDR3 DNA sequence: TGTGCCACCAGTGAAGGTCTAGTAGCGGGAGATGAGCAGTTCTTC.

With regard to this clonotype: At one end, the junction sequence differs from germline, possibly due to a read error. The chain employs TRBV10-3 and TRBJ2-5; 11 bases line up with TRBD2. Germline lookup yields CDR1 ENHRY and CDR2 SYGVKD. CDR3 size: 19 residues. CDR3 nucleotide sequence: TGTGTCATCAGTGAAAGTCGGTCTAGCGGGAGGTTGAGTCAAGAGACCCAATACTTC. This translates into CVISESRSSGRLSQETQYF.

This clonotype was counted ten times or more. The CDR3 here is CASSSPGGGTYEQYF. The CDR3 DNA sequence: TGTGCCAGCAGTTCCCCAGGAGGGGGAACGTACGAGCAGTACTTC. The chain joins TRBV11-2 to TRBJ2-7; either TRBD1 or TRBD2 may supply D (6 bases each). The CDR3 consists of 15 residues. The V gene lost 6 bases and the J gene lost 4 bases, with 19 bases spanning the gap. From germline, CDR1 is SGHAT and CDR2 FQNNGV.

The J gene is TRBJ2-7, the V gene TRBV19; TRBD2 agrees at 9 bases. Germline CDR1 is LNHDA and CDR2 is SQIVND (reference sequence). The V segment lost 5 bases and the J segment 4 bases; nucleotides outside the gene matches: 9. The CDR3 runs to 15 residues. The CDR3 is CASSVAGTSIYEQYF. The CDR3 DNA is TGTGCCAGTAGTGTGGCCGGGACTAGCATTTACGAGCAGTACTTC.

Worth noting for this clonotype: The CDR3 ends on some other residue instead of the conserved phenylalanine or tryptophan, so this is likely a read error. The DNA is omitted, as the CDR3 cannot be located on it reliably, and the CDR3 follows TCRdb's listing. This sequence joins TRBV11-2 and TRBJ2-2; the table's TRBD2 call for D was not verified on the DNA. With termini counted, the CDR3 has 14 amino acids. Germline V CDR1 and CDR2: SGHAT, FQNNGV. The CDR3 spells CAISHGLDPGEPFL.

A word on this clonotype: One junction end disagrees with the germline gene, perhaps due to a read error. The chain is built from TRBV6-1 and TRBJ2-6; maybe TRBD1 (5 bases). CDR1 MNHNS and CDR2 SASEGT come from the germline V gene. This CDR3 region has 15 residues. CDR3 bases: TGTGCCAGCAGTGAAGGCAGCTCTGGGGCCAATGTCCTGACTTTC. Protein product: CASSEGSSGANVLTF.

DNA for the CDR3: TGTGCCAGCAGCTTATCGAGCCAGTTAACCTCTGGAAACACCATATATTTT. Encoded protein: CASSLSSQLTSGNTIYF. The V call is TRBV11-2, the J call TRBJ1-3; D call uncertain. Trimming pared 2 bases from V and 0 bases from J, leaving 14 bases between. Germline CDR1 SGHAT, CDR2 FQNNGV. This CDR3 spans 17 amino acids.

This clonotype occurred a few times. J is TRBJ1-2 and V is TRBV19; weak D call: TRBD1 (5 bases). CDR1 LNHDA and CDR2 SQIVND come from the germline V gene (reference sequence). Trimming cost V 3 bases and J 1 base, with 12 bases left between them. CDR3 length: 15 amino acids. The CDR3: CASSISLTDNYGYTF. CDR3 DNA sequence: TGTGCCAGTAGTATCTCTCTGACAGATAACTATGGCTACACCTTC.

With regard to this clonotype: A single base separates this from a much larger clone, so it may be a read error. This rearrangement joins TRBV5-1 to TRBJ2-3; 11 bases fit TRBD2. V gave up 7 bases and J gave up 3 bases; unmatched junction bases: 19. CDR3 length equals 19 residues. Germline loops: CDR1 SGHRS, CDR2 YFSETQ. CDR3 bases: TGCGCCAGCGGGGGACGGACTAGCGGGTTCCCTGGTGGGACAGATACGCAGTATTTT. Protein sequence: CASGGRTSGFPGGTDTQYF.

Comment on this clonotype: The CDR3 end shows no conserved phenylalanine or tryptophan, and so a read error is likely. The V call is TRBV6-6, the J call TRBJ2-7; D tentatively fits TRBD1 or TRBD2 (6 bases each). This CDR3 contains 14 residues. Looked up from germline, CDR1 is MNHNY and CDR2 is SVGAGI (reference sequence). Trimming removed 6 bases from V and 2 bases from J, with 14 bases in between. Here the CDR3 reads CASRRVGGPYEQYY. Here the CDR3 DNA reads TGTGCCAGCAGACGGGTCGGGGGCCCCTACGAGCAGTACTAC.

On this clonotype itself: Germline is not matched at one junction end, which may reflect a read error. This sequence joins TRBV20-1 and TRBJ2-7; D might be TRBD1 (5 bases). Looked up from germline, CDR1 is DFQATT and CDR2 is SNEGSKA (reference sequence). This CDR3 spans 12 amino acids. The chain's CDR3 is CNANDQGYEQYF. CDR3 nucleotides: TGCAATGCTAATGATCAGGGCTACGAGCAGTACTTC.

The rearrangement uses TRBV20-1 and TRBJ2-7; no firm D call. In germline, CDR1 is DFQATT, CDR2 SNEGSKA (reference sequence). This CDR3 is built from 14 residues. V dropped 3 bases and J dropped 2 bases, with 14 bases sitting between them. CDR3 sequence reads: CSARSPSVAYEQYF. As DNA, the CDR3 is TGCAGTGCTAGGTCCCCATCTGTCGCCTACGAGCAGTACTTC.

This clonotype was detected only a few times. The rearrangement uses TRBV4-1 and TRBJ1-2; TRBD1 matches 7 bases. J was trimmed by 3 bases and V by 0 bases; bases with no gene match: 7. Germline assignment: CDR1 MGHRA and CDR2 YSYEKL. The CDR3 totals 16 residues. The chain's CDR3 is CASSQDRNRGDYGYTF. In DNA form, the CDR3 reads TGCGCCAGCAGCCAAGATCGAAACAGGGGAGACTATGGCTACACCTTC.

This clonotype was seen just once. The J gene is TRBJ2-1, the V gene TRBV6-1, with D hard to call. Germline assignment: CDR1 MNHNS and CDR2 SASEGT. V was pared by 3 bases and J by 8 bases, with 11 bases between. The length of the CDR3 is 13 residues. Here the CDR3 reads CASSDSPEDEQFF. CDR3 nucleotide sequence: TGTGCCAGCAGTGATTCACCCGAGGATGAGCAGTTCTTC.

V is TRBV11-2 and J is TRBJ2-7; a possible D gene is TRBD1 (5 bases). This CDR3 has 15 amino acids. Germline CDR1 SGHAT, CDR2 FQNNGV. V was pared by 5 bases and J by 3 bases, with 17 bases between. CDR3: CASSHDSQILYEQYF. CDR3 sequence (DNA): TGTGCCAGCAGCCACGACAGTCAAATCCTCTACGAGCAGTACTTC.

Comment on this clonotype: One junction end does not reproduce the germline sequence, and a read error may be involved. The chain joins TRBV4-1 to TRBJ2-2, with D perhaps matching TRBD2 (5 bases). The length of the CDR3 is 14 residues. Germline V gene lookup returns CDR1 MGHRA and CDR2 YSYEKL. In DNA, the CDR3 is TGCGCCATCAGCCAAGATTCGGGGTGCGGGGAGCTGTTTTTT. Its protein product is CAISQDSGCGELFF.

This clonotype is deemed medium-sized (0.01 to 0.1%). The V gene is TRBV4-1, the J gene TRBJ1-2; 8 bases are a match to TRBD1. Germline CDR1 is MGHRA and CDR2 is YSYEKL. The CDR3 is 14 residues long. V was clipped by 6 bases and J by 3 bases; unmatched bases: 6. The CDR3 protein is CASSPPTGDYGYTF. The DNA for the CDR3 is TGCGCCAGCAGTCCTCCGACAGGGGACTATGGCTACACCTTC.

This clonotype was picked up one time. J is TRBJ1-1 and V is TRBV4-3; D is perhaps TRBD1 (5 bases). Per the germline V gene, CDR1 is LGHNA and CDR2 is YSLEER. Between the trimmed V and J ends, which lost 7 bases and 1 base, there was a span of 13 bases. CDR3 length: 14 residues. For the CDR3, the DNA is TGCGCCAGCACCCTAGAGGGGAAGAACACTGAAGCTTTCTTT. Its protein is CASTLEGKNTEAFF.

As for this clonotype: Sequence at one end of the junction differs from germline and may be a read error. The V call is TRBV28, the J call TRBJ2-7, with 8 positions matching TRBD2. Germline lookup yields CDR1 MDHEN and CDR2 SYDVKM. The CDR3 runs 16 residues. In nucleotides, the CDR3 is TGTGCCAGCAGTCCTTACGAGACTGGCGGGAGGTACGAGCGGTACTTC. Protein product: CASSPYETGGRYERYF.

In its sample, this clonotype ranks as medium-sized. The chain carries TRBV5-1 and TRBJ2-7; 8 bases are a match to TRBD2. Germline loops: CDR1 SGHRS, CDR2 YFSETQ. The length of the CDR3 is 15 residues. The ends lost 0 bases at V and 2 bases at J; junction bases unmatched: 4. CDR3 sequence: CASSLDASGPYEQYF. CDR3 DNA: TGCGCCAGCAGCTTGGACGCTAGCGGGCCCTACGAGCAGTACTTC.

This clonotype was picked up many times. V gene TRBV24-1 combines with J gene TRBJ2-2, with TRBD1 identical over 7 bases. V lost 9 bases, J lost 2 bases, and 8 bases stayed unmatched. Germline CDR1 is KGHDR and CDR2 is SFDVKD. CDR3 length: 15 amino acids. CDR3: CATAPGQTNTGELFF. As DNA, the CDR3 is TGTGCCACCGCCCCGGGACAGACTAACACCGGGGAGCTGTTTTTT.

The gene calls are TRBV29-1 and TRBJ2-3; 7 bases match TRBD1. This CDR3 spans 15 amino acids. V gave up 3 bases and J gave up 14 bases; unmatched junction bases: 20. Germline V gene lookup returns CDR1 SQVTM and CDR2 ANQGSEA. CDR3 amino acids: CSVDGTVEGTDTLYF. CDR3 nucleotides: TGCAGCGTTGATGGGACAGTGGAAGGCACAGATACGTTGTATTTT.

The V call is TRBV6-5, the J call TRBJ2-7, with 7 positions matching TRBD1. Trimming took 10 bases from V and 3 from J; bases not matched to a gene: 18. Germline V lookup: CDR1 MNHEY, CDR2 SVGAGI. The CDR3 is 16 amino acids. CDR3 sequence reads: CATRPIGGRWDYEQYF. CDR3 DNA: TGTGCCACCAGGCCCATAGGGGGCCGTTGGGACTACGAGCAGTACTTC.

This sequence joins TRBV6-2 or TRBV6-3 and TRBJ2-1, with D tentatively TRBD2 (5 bases). The CDR3 totals 14 residues. Trimming took off 2 bases at V and 6 bases at J, with 11 bases between the two ends. Germline CDR1 reads MNHEY; CDR2 reads SVGEGT. In nucleotides, the CDR3 is TGTGCCAGCAGTTACGAAGCGGAGCTCAATGAGCAGTTCTTC. Translation: CASSYEAELNEQFF.

The chain couples TRBV10-3 to TRBJ2-7; TRBD1 might be the D (6 bases). Germline V gene data show CDR1 as ENHRY and CDR2 as SYGVKD. The CDR3 spans 13 residues. V lost 6 bases to trimming and J lost 3 bases, with 12 bases between them. The CDR3 spells CAISEDRFYEQYF. The CDR3, as DNA: TGTGCCATCAGCGAAGACAGGTTCTACGAGCAGTACTTC.